The T cell receptor beta chain under discussion was sequenced for a study of technical replicates of blood from a few donors (dated by TCRdb to 2016 to 2017). The CDR3, from cysteine to phenylalanine, totals 15 residues. The only DNA kept is the CDR3, 45 bases in frame from the first base. The germline V gene encodes CDR1 MNHEY and CDR2 SMNVEV (reference sequence). Compared with germline, V lacks 3 bases and J lacks 4 bases; bases without a gene match: 7. Library preparation used the immunoSEQ multiplex PCR assay. The table was pulled from immuneACCESS by TCRdb, which kept in-frame rearrangements only. Such tables lose some clones; where checked, under half of the loss comes from unresolved V genes, and the rest has no known cause. Within this sample are tens of thousands of clones, with roughly 97% of them counted one time only. Clones ranked in the top ten supply 0.34% of the sample. A remark on this clone: What this receptor recognizes is not known. No much larger clone exists at a distance of one base, and base qualities are not known.

The sequencing input was T cells isolated from PBMCs. The V and J genes are TRBV27 and TRBJ2-3; TRBD1 aligns with 7 central bases. The TCR originated in a human donor in good health. The DNA is TGTGCCAGCAGTTTGAACTACAGGGGCGCAGATACGCAGTATTTT. The resulting protein is CASSLNYRGADTQYF.